The clone carrying this T cell receptor beta chain was seen once. Its antigen remains unknown. The CDR3 is 17 amino acids. CDR1 is MNHGY, CDR2 SAAAGT, per germline. It was template switching that added a universal primer site, and there were unique molecular identifiers on the cDNA. TCRdb re-derived calls from the 5' RACE reads in MiXCR, one entry per CDR3 protein. Of approximately 1.8 million distinct CDR3 sequences in the sample, 25% to 35% were seen once. The data originate from a study of identical twins. Study-wide findings and caveats: Insertions were reduced in abundant cord blood beta clonotypes but not in memory repertoires.

Sequencing was carried out using cord blood. The V call is TRBV6-8, the J call TRBJ2-4, with 10 bases aligning to TRBD2. The J call may be faulty, since TRBJ2-7 better matches the DNA end. The source is a newborn girl in good health. The CDR3 reads CASSPARSGRVLNEQYF. The DNA for the CDR3 is TGTGCCAGCAGTCCAGCTCGGAGCGGGAGGGTCTTAAACGAGCAGTACTTC.